The source of this T cell receptor beta chain is a study of T cells after yellow fever vaccination. Study details: Where fractions had low cell numbers, libraries were prepared from them with the SMART-Seq v4 Ultra Low Input RNA kit.

With respect to this clonotype: Its matching antigen is unknown.

UMIs were added to TCR cDNA along with a universal primer site when it was made by 5'RACE template switching. TCRdb reanalysed the 5' RACE reads using MiXCR and keeps one entry per CDR3 protein. The data show a few hundred thousand distinct CDR3 sequences, around 3.6% seen once. Findings and caveats of the study: Subsequent booster samples again held most clones from primary vaccination (96% CD4, approximately 85% CD8). Few clonotypes appeared in both CD4 and CD8 compartments.

This CDR3 contains 17 residues. Germline V gene sequence: CDR1 SGHRS, CDR2 YFSETQ. Trimming took 0 bases from V and 8 from J, leaving 21 bases between them. The receptor comes from a man aged 18-30 years who received the YFV17D yellow fever vaccine. The chain links TRBV5-1 to TRBJ2-4, with D perhaps assigned TRBD1 or TRBD2 (6 bases each). Here the sequenced sample was PBMCs, taken on the day of the yellow fever booster vaccination. CDR3 amino acids: CASSLVVVGGGLDIQYF. The CDR3 region has the DNA TGCGCCAGCAGCTTGGTCGTAGTGGGGGGCGGTTTGGACATTCAGTACTTC.